A selection of T cell receptor beta chains follows, all from one sample in a study of blood T cell repertoires in COVID-19. The repertoire was sequenced with immunoSEQ multiplex PCR; TCRdb's copy has only in-frame clones and lacks some. The top ten clones hold more than 1.4% of a sample with 130,000 or so clones, roughly 83% of them seen once. Sequenced material: peripheral blood. The receptors here all came from a man aged 55 to 70 with acute or convalescent COVID-19. CDR3s include the opening cysteine and the closing phenylalanine or tryptophan. Fields, in order: clone size, V gene, J gene, D gene, CDR3 protein, CDR3 DNA. A D gene is named only where the DNA matches it firmly. Rows may omit the clone size; those that give it use once, few, many or a size class.

>few|TRBV4-1|TRBJ1-2|-
CASSQDAQYGYTF
TGCGCCAGCAGCCAAGATGCACAGTATGGCTACACCTTC
>-|TRBV5-6|TRBJ2-5|TRBD2
CASSLGLAGGTLGTQYF
TGTGCCAGCAGCTTGGGACTAGCGGGAGGGACCCTCGGGACCCAGTACTTC
>-|TRBV11-1|TRBJ2-2|TRBD1
CASSLTGGWTGELFF
TGTGCCAGCAGCCTCACAGGGGGATGGACCGGGGAGCTGTTTTTT
>once|TRBV27|TRBJ2-1|-
CASSFDSYNEQFF
TGTGCCAGCAGTTTTGACTCGTACAATGAGCAGTTCTTC
>-|TRBV6-5|TRBJ1-5|TRBD1
CASKGQGPNQPQHF
TGTGCCAGCAAAGGACAGGGACCAAATCAGCCCCAGCATTTT
>-|TRBV5-1|TRBJ2-3|-
CASSLPQVSDTQYF
TGCGCCAGCAGCTTGCCCCAGGTCTCAGATACGCAGTATTTT
>-|TRBV28|TRBJ1-5|TRBD1
CASSTRQGRPNQPQHF
TGTGCCAGCAGTACCAGACAGGGAAGACCCAATCAGCCCCAGCATTTT
>once|TRBV9|TRBJ2-2|TRBD2
CASSVDSGLPTGGELFF
TGTGCCAGCAGCGTAGATTCGGGACTACCTACCGGTGGGGAGCTGTTTTTT
>-|TRBV9|TRBJ1-3|-
CASSVGSVSGNTIYF
TGTGCCAGCAGCGTAGGCTCGGTCTCTGGAAACACCATATATTTT
>-|TRBV10-3|TRBJ2-7|TRBD2
CAISGSGSGEQYF
TGTGCCATCAGTGGAAGCGGGAGTGGCGAGCAGTACTTC
>-|TRBV6-1|TRBJ1-2|TRBD1
CASSETTGDYGYTF
TGTGCCAGCAGTGAGACTACAGGGGACTATGGCTACACCTTC
>-|TRBV5-1|TRBJ2-5|TRBD2
CASSSTSAGRWETQYF
TGCGCCAGCAGCTCCACTAGCGCAGGGAGATGGGAGACCCAGTACTTC
>-|TRBV7-8|TRBJ2-1|-
CASSSLSTVYEQFF
TGTGCCAGCAGCTCCCTCTCGACAGTATATGAGCAGTTCTTC
>-|TRBV18|TRBJ2-5|-
CASSPSGHQGETQYF
TGTGCCAGCTCACCGTCGGGACACCAAGGAGAGACCCAGTACTTC
>-|TRBV24-1|TRBJ2-3|-
CATSDPNREMVLPGTDTQYF
TGTGCCACCAGTGACCCGAACAGGGAAATGGTCCTGCCTGGCACAGATACGCAGTATTTT
>-|TRBV29-1|TRBJ2-7|-
CSVGQGRHEQYF
TGCAGCGTTGGTCAGGGTAGGCACGAGCAGTACTTC
>once|TRBV5-6|TRBJ2-7|TRBD1
CASSLDQGAYEQYF
TGTGCCAGCAGCTTGGATCAGGGGGCCTATGAGCAGTACTTC
>-|TRBV2|TRBJ1-2|TRBD1
CASSLNRGPNYGYTF
TGTGCCAGCAGTCTAAACAGGGGCCCAAACTATGGCTACACCTTC
>-|TRBV19|TRBJ1-6|-
CASSIDSQSNSPLHF
TGTGCCAGTAGTATCGACAGTCAGTCTAATTCACCCCTCCACTTT
>-|TRBV18|TRBJ1-6|TRBD1
CASSPRTGEDSPLHF
TGTGCCAGCTCACCACGGACAGGGGAAGATTCACCCCTCCACTTT
>once|TRBV2|TRBJ1-2|TRBD1
CASPRTSGQGRGYTF
TGTGCCAGCCCCCGAACGTCGGGACAGGGACGTGGCTACACCTTC
>medium-sized|TRBV2|TRBJ2-7|TRBD2
CASSEARGRAFHEQYF
TGTGCCAGCAGTGAAGCCCGCGGGAGGGCCTTCCACGAGCAGTACTTC
>-|TRBV30|TRBJ1-1|-
CAWIGGLTVAEAFF
TGTGCCTGGATTGGGGGGTTAACCGTGGCTGAAGCTTTCTTT
>-|TRBV27|TRBJ1-5|-
CASSSYQTDLSNQPQHF
TGTGCCAGCAGTTCCTACCAAACTGATCTTAGCAATCAGCCCCAGCATTTT
>few|TRBV6-6|TRBJ1-1|TRBD1
CASSTGGYTEAFF
TGTGCCAGTTCGACAGGGGGGTACACTGAAGCTTTCTTT
>-|TRBV27|TRBJ2-2|-
CASGAGVTNTGELFF
TGTGCCAGCGGCGCAGGGGTCACGAACACCGGGGAGCTGTTTTTT
>once|TRBV3-1/TRBV3-2|TRBJ1-4|-
CASSQDPGINEKLFF
TGTGCCAGCAGCCAAGATCCAGGAATCAATGAAAAACTGTTTTTT
>few|TRBV7-3|TRBJ2-5|-
CASSFRAVETQYF
TGTGCCAGCAGCTTCAGGGCCGTAGAGACCCAGTACTTC
>once|TRBV29-1|TRBJ2-4|-
CSVTGGDIQYF
TGCAGCGTGACTGGCGGGGACATTCAGTACTTC
>-|TRBV9|TRBJ1-6|-
CASSPPGSYNSPLHF
TGTGCCAGCAGCCCACCGGGCTCCTATAATTCACCCCTCCACTTT
>once|TRBV11-2|TRBJ2-4|TRBD1
CASSLRKGGQGANIQYF
TGTGCCAGCAGCTTACGAAAAGGGGGACAGGGTGCAAACATTCAGTACTTC
>-|TRBV5-1|TRBJ2-3|TRBD1
CASSLRDRYTDTQYF
TGCGCCAGCAGCTTACGGGACAGATACACAGATACGCAGTATTTT
>-|TRBV7-3|TRBJ2-3|TRBD2
CASSLAGGSVDAQYF
TGTGCCAGCAGCTTAGCGGGAGGTTCAGTTGACGCGCAGTATTTT
>-|TRBV10-3|TRBJ1-5|-
CAISASDRPQHF
TGTGCCATCAGTGCCTCCGATAGGCCCCAGCATTTT
>-|TRBV6-5|TRBJ2-5|TRBD2
CALREGLSQETQYF
TGTGCCCTCCGGGAGGGCTTATCCCAAGAGACCCAGTACTTC
>-|TRBV5-1|TRBJ2-7|TRBD2
CASSLGGGGRNEQYF
TGCGCCAGCAGCTTGGGCGGCGGGGGGCGTAACGAGCAGTACTTC
>-|TRBV6-1|TRBJ2-1|-
CASSEKIGVSSYNEQFF
TGTGCCAGCAGTGAAAAAATCGGGGTCAGCTCCTACAATGAGCAGTTCTTC
>-|TRBV7-8|TRBJ1-5|TRBD1
CASSAAQGGNNQPQHF
TGTGCCAGCAGCGCCGCCCAGGGGGGAAACAATCAGCCCCAGCATTTT
>-|TRBV3-1/TRBV3-2|TRBJ2-7|-
CASSSTGSYEQYF
TGTGCCAGCAGTTCCACAGGATCCTACGAGCAGTACTTC
>-|TRBV9|TRBJ2-2|TRBD2
CASSVTSGTNTGELFF
TGTGCCAGCAGCGTTACTAGCGGGACGAACACCGGGGAGCTGTTTTTT
>once|TRBV2|TRBJ2-7|-
CASRIPPGYEQYF
TGTGCCAGCAGGATCCCCCCGGGCTACGAGCAGTACTTC
>once|TRBV29-1|TRBJ2-7|TRBD2
CSVESGRARHEQYF
TGCAGCGTTGAAAGCGGGAGGGCTAGACACGAGCAGTACTTC
>-|TRBV19|TRBJ2-5|-
CASSIETDQETQYF
TGTGCCAGTAGTATAGAAACAGATCAAGAGACCCAGTACTTC
>-|TRBV10-1|TRBJ2-1|-
CASSDAGVDNEQFF
TGCGCCAGCAGTGATGCAGGGGTGGACAATGAGCAGTTCTTC
>-|TRBV5-4|TRBJ2-5|-
CASSLGGDTGKTQYF
TGTGCCAGCAGCTTGGGAGGGGACACTGGAAAGACCCAGTACTTC
>-|TRBV5-1|TRBJ2-1|TRBD2
CASSLDGGSSYNEQFF
TGCGCCAGCAGCTTGGATGGCGGGAGCTCCTACAATGAGCAGTTCTTC
>-|TRBV6-5|TRBJ1-6|TRBD1
CASSYGTGNSPLHF
TGTGCCAGCAGTTACGGGACAGGGAATTCACCCCTCCACTTT
>-|TRBV5-1|TRBJ2-7|-
CASSFTDSYEQYF
TGCGCCAGCAGCTTTACAGACTCCTACGAGCAGTACTTC
>-|TRBV5-4|TRBJ1-6|-
CASSSGRSYNSPLHF
TGTGCCAGCAGCTCGGGGAGGTCCTATAATTCACCCCTCCACTTT
>few|TRBV18|TRBJ1-6|TRBD1
CASSTADRANSPLHF
TGTGCCAGCTCAACCGCGGACAGGGCTAATTCACCCCTCCACTTT
>once|TRBV24-1|TRBJ2-1|TRBD2
CATSTAKLAGDYNEQFF
TGTGCCACCAGTACCGCAAAACTAGCGGGAGATTACAATGAGCAGTTCTTC
>-|TRBV5-1|TRBJ2-5|TRBD2
CASGLAGGSETQYF
TGCGCCAGCGGACTAGCGGGGGGGAGCGAGACCCAGTACTTC
>-|TRBV4-1|TRBJ2-5|TRBD2
CASSQDRIGLDQETQYF
TGCGCCAGCAGCCAAGATCGAATAGGACTAGACCAAGAGACCCAGTACTTC
>-|TRBV27|TRBJ1-2|TRBD1
CASSLSRTGLYGYTF
TGTGCCAGCAGTTTAAGCCGGACAGGTCTCTATGGCTACACCTTC
>-|TRBV2|TRBJ2-5|TRBD2
CASSPRLAGETQYF
TGTGCCAGCAGTCCTCGACTAGCTGGGGAGACCCAGTACTTC
>-|TRBV18|TRBJ2-2|TRBD2
CASSPGTSGRKDTGELFF
TGTGCCAGCTCACCAGGGACTAGCGGGAGGAAGGACACCGGGGAGCTGTTTTTT
>-|TRBV3-1/TRBV3-2|TRBJ2-7|-
CASSQARYEQYF
TGTGCCAGCAGCCAAGCTAGGTACGAGCAGTACTTC
>-|TRBV29-1|TRBJ2-1|-
CSAPPPGHNEQFF
TGCAGCGCCCCACCGCCAGGCCACAATGAGCAGTTCTTC
>-|TRBV27|TRBJ2-1|-
CASSFDRSSYNEQFF
TGTGCCAGCAGTTTCGACCGGAGCTCCTACAATGAGCAGTTCTTC